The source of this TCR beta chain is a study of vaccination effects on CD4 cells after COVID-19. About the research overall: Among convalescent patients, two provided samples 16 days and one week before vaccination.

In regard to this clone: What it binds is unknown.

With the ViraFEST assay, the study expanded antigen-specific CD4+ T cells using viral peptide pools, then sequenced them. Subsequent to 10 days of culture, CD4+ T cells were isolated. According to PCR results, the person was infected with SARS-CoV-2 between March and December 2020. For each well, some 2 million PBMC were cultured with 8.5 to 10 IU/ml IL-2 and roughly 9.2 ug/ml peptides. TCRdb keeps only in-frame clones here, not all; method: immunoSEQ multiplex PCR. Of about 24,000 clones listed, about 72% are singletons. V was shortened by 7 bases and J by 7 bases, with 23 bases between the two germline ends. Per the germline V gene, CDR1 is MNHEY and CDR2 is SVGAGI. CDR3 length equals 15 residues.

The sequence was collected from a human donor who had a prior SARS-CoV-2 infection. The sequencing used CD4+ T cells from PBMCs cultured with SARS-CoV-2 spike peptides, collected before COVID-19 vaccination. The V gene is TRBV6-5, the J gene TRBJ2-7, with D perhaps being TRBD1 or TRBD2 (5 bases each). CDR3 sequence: CASTGRDRGAREQYF. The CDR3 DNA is TGTGCCAGCACCGGCCGGGACCGGGGTGCAAGGGAGCAGTACTTC.